This T cell receptor (beta chain) was identified during a study of graft-versus-host responses after intestinal transplantation. Details on this clone: Its antigen is unknown.

Profiled with immunoSEQ multiplex PCR; TCRdb holds only in-frame clones, not every one. The table includes roughly 89,000 clones, 91% detected once. V dropped 4 bases and J dropped 7; count of bases not matched to a gene: 10. Germline CDR1 SGHRS, CDR2 YFSETQ. This CDR3 contains 16 residues. The TCR was taken from a human donor who received an intestinal transplant. The sequenced sample was unstimulated CD4+ T cells sorted from spleen or lymph node cells, obtained before intestinal transplant. The chain has TRBV5-1 and TRBJ1-6; 8 bases line up with TRBD1. The CDR3 bases are TGCGCCAGCAGCCCATCAGGGGGCTTGGGAAATTCACCCCTCCACTTT. The encoded protein is CASSPSGGLGNSPLHF.